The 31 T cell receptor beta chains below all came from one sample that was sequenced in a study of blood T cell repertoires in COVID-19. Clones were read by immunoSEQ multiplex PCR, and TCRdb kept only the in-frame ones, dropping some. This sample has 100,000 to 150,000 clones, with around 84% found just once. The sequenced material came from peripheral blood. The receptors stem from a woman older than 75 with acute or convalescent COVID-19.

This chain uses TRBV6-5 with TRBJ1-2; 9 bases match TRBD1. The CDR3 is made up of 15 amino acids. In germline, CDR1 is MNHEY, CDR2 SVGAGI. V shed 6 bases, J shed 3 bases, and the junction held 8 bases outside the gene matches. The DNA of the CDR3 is TGTGCCAGCAGGACCCGGGACAGGGTTTACTATGGCTACACCTTC. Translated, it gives CASRTRDRVYYGYTF.

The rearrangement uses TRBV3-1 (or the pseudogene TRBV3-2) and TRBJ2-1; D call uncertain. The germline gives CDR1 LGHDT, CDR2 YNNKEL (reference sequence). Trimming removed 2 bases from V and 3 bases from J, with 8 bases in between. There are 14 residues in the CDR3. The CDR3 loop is CASSQPPFYNEQFF. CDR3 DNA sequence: TGTGCCAGCAGCCAACCCCCCTTCTACAATGAGCAGTTCTTC.

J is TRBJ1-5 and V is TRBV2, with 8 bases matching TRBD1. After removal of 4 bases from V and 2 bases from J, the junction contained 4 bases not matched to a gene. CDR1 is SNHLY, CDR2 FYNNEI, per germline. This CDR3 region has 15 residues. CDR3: CASSALTGGNQPQHF. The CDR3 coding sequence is TGTGCCAGCAGTGCCTTGACAGGGGGCAATCAGCCCCAGCATTTT.

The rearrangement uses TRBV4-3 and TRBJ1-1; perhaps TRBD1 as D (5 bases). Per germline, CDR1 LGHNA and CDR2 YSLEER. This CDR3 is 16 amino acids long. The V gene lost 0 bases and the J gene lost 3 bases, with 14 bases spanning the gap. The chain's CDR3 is CASSQERAGGDTEAFF. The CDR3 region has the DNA TGCGCCAGCAGCCAAGAAAGGGCGGGGGGGGACACTGAAGCTTTCTTT.

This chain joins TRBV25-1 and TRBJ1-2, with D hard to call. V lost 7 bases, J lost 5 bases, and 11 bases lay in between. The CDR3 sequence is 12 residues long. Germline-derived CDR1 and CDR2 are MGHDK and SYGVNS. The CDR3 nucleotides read TGTGCCAGCAAGGCGGAGGCTTATGGCTACACCTTC. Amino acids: CASKAEAYGYTF.

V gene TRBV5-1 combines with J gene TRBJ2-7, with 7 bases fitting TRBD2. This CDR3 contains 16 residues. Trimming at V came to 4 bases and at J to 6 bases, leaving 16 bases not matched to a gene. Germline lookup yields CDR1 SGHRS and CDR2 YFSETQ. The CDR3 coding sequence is TGCGCCAGCAGCCCGGGAGATGGGCGGGAGAGGACCGAGCAGTACTTC. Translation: CASSPGDGRERTEQYF. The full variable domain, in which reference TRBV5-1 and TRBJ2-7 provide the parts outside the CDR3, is KAGVTQTPRYLIKTRGQQVTLSCSPISGHRSVSWYQQTPGQGLQFLFEYFSETQRNKGNFPGRFSGRQFSNSRSEMNVSTLELGDSALYLCASSPGDGRERTEQYFGPGTRLTVT.

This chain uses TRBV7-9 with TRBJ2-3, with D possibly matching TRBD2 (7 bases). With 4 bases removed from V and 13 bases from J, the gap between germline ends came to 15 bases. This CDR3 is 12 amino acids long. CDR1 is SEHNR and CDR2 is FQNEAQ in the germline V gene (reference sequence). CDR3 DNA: TGTGCCAGCAGCTCGGGGGGCGCCCCGGAGTATTTT. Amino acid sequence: CASSSGGAPEYF.

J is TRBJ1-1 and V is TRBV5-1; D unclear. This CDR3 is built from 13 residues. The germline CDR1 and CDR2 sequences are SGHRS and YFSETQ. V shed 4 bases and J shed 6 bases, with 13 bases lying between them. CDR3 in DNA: TGCGCCAGCAGCGTGGTACTTCAGGCTGAAGCTTTCTTT. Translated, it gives CASSVVLQAEAFF.

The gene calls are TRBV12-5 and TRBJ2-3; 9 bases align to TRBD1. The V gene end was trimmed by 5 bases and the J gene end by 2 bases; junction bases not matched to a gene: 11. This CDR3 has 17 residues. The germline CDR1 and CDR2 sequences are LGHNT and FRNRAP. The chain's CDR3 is CASGALPGTGLTDTQYF. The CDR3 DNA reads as TGTGCTAGTGGTGCCCTCCCCGGGACAGGGCTCACAGATACGCAGTATTTT.

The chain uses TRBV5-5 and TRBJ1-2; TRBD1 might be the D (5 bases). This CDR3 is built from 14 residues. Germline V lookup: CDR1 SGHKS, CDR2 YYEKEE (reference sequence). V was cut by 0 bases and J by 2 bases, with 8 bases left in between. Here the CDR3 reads CASSLDGANYGYTF. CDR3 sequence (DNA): TGTGCCAGCAGCTTGGATGGGGCGAACTATGGCTACACCTTC.

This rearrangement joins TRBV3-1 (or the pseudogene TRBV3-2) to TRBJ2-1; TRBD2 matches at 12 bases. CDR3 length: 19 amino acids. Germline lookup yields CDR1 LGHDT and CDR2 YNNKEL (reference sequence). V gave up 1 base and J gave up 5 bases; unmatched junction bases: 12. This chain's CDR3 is CASSQGRTSGVMIDNEQFF. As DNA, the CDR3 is TGTGCCAGCAGCCAAGGCCGGACTAGCGGGGTTATGATCGACAATGAGCAGTTCTTC.

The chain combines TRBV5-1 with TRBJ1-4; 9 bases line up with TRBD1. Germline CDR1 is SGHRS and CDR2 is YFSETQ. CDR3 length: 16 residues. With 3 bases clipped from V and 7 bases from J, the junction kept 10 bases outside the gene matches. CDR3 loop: CASSSATGGTGEKLFF. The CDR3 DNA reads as TGCGCCAGCAGCTCTGCTACAGGGGGCACTGGTGAAAAACTGTTTTTT.

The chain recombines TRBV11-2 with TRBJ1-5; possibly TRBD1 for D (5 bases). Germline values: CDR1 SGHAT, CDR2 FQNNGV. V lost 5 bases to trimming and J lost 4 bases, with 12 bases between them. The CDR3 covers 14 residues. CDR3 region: CASSLGGINQPQHF. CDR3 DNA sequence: TGTGCCAGCAGCCTGGGGGGAATAAATCAGCCCCAGCATTTT.

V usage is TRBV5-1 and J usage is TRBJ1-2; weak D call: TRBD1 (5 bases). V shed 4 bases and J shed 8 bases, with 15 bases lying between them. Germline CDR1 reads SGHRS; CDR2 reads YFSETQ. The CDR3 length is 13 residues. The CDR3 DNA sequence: TGCGCCAGCAGCCCTGACAGAATCGGAGGCTACACCTTC. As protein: CASSPDRIGGYTF.

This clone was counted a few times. CDR3 DNA: TGCGCCAGCAGCCAAGATTTGGGACAGGGGGGAAACACCATATATTTT. It yields the protein CASSQDLGQGGNTIYF. V is TRBV4-3 and J is TRBJ1-3; TRBD1 matches 10 bases. With 0 bases clipped from V and 4 bases from J, the junction kept 3 bases outside the gene matches. The V gene's germline CDR1 is LGHNA and CDR2 YSLEER. This CDR3 is built from 16 residues.

The DNA for the CDR3 is TGCGCCAGCAGCCAAGAAGCGGGGAAAATGGGCACTGAAGCTTTCTTT. Translating gives CASSQEAGKMGTEAFF. V and J are TRBV4-3 and TRBJ1-1; D gene unclear. The CDR3 spans 16 residues. CDR1 LGHNA and CDR2 YSLEER come from the germline V gene. V was trimmed by 0 bases and J by 4 bases, leaving 15 bases between them.

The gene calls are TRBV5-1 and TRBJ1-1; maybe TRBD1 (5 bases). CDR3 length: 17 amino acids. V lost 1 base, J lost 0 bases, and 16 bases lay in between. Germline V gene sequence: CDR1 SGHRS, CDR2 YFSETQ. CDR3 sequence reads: CASSLQGVAIMNTEAFF. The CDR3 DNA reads TGCGCCAGCAGCTTGCAAGGGGTTGCCATAATGAACACTGAAGCTTTCTTT.

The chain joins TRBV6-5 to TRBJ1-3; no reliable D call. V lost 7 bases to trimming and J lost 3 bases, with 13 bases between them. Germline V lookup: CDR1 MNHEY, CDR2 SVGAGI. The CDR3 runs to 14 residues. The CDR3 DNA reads TGTGCCAGCAACATGGCAGGCTTTGGAAACACCATATATTTT. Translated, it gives CASNMAGFGNTIYF.

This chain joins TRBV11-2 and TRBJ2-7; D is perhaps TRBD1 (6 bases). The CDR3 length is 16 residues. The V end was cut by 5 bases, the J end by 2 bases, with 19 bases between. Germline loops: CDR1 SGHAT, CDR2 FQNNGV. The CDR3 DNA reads TGTGCCAGCAGCGCTACGCGTGGACAGACGGCCTACGAGCAGTACTTC. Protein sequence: CASSATRGQTAYEQYF.

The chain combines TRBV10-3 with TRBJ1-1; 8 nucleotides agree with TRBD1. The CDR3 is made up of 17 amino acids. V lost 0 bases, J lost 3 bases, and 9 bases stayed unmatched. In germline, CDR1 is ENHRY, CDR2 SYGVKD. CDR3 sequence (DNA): TGTGCCATCAGTGAGTCGAGCAGGGGGCGCCCGGACACTGAAGCTTTCTTT. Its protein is CAISESSRGRPDTEAFF.

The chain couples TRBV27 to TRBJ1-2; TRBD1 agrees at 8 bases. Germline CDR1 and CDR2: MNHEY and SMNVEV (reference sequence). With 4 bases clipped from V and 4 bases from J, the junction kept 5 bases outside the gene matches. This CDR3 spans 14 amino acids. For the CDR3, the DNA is TGTGCCAGCAGTTCAGACAGGGGCCGCTATGGCTACACCTTC. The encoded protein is CASSSDRGRYGYTF.

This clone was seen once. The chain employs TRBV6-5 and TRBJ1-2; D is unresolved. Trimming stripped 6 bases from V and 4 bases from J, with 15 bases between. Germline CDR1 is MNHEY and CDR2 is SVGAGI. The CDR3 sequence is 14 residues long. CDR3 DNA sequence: TGTGCCAGCAGCCAACAATGGGCCGCCTATGGCTACACCTTC. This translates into CASSQQWAAYGYTF.

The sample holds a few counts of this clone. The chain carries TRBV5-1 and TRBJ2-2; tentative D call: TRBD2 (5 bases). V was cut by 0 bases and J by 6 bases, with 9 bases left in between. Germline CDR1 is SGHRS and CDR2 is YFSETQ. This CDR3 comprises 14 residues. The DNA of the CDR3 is TGCGCCAGCAGCTTGGCCCTGGAGGCCGGGGAGCTGTTTTTT. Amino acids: CASSLALEAGELFF.

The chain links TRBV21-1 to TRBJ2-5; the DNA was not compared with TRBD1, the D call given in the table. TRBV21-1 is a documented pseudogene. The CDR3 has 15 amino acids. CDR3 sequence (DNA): TGTGCCAGCAGCGCTACCGGGACAGGGACCGAGACCCAGTACTTC. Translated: CASSATGTGTETQYF.

The DNA of the CDR3 is TGCGCCAGCAGCTACCGACAGGGGGCAGATACGCAGTATTTT. This sequence encodes CASSYRQGADTQYF. The chain joins TRBV5-1 to TRBJ2-3; 9 nucleotides align to TRBD1. Per germline, CDR1 SGHRS and CDR2 YFSETQ. The CDR3 runs to 14 residues. J was trimmed by 4 bases and V by 3 bases; bases with no gene match: 3.

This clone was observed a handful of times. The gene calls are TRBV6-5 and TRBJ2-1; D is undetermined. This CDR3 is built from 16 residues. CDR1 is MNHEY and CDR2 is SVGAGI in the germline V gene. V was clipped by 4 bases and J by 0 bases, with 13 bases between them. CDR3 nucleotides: TGTGCCAGCAGTTCCCAAGTAACTCCCTCCTACAATGAGCAGTTCTTC. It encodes CASSSQVTPSYNEQFF.

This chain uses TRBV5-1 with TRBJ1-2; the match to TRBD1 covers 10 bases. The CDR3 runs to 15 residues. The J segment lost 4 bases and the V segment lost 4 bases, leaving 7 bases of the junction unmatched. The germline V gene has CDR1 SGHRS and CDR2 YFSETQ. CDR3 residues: CASSPGQGIFYGYTF. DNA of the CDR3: TGCGCCAGCAGCCCGGGACAGGGGATCTTCTATGGCTACACCTTC.

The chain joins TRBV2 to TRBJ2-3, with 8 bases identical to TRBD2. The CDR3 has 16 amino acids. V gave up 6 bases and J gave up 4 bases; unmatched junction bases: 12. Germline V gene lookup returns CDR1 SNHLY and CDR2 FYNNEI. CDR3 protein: CASRTREGLGADTQYF. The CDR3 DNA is TGTGCCAGCAGAACCCGGGAGGGCCTTGGGGCAGATACGCAGTATTTT.

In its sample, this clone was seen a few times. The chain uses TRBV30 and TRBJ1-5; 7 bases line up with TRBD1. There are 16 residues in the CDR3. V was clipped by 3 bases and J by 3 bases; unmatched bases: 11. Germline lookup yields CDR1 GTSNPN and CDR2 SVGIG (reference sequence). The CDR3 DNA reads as TGTGCCTGGAGCCCCCAAGCCACAGGGGTCAATCAGCCCCAGCATTTT. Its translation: CAWSPQATGVNQPQHF.

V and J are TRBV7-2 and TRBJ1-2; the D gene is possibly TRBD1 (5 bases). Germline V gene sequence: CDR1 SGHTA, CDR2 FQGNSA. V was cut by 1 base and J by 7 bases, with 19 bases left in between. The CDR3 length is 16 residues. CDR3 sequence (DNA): TGTGCCAGCAGCTTAGATGGGGGGGTCCCCTATGGTGGCTACACCTTC. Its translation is CASSLDGGVPYGGYTF.

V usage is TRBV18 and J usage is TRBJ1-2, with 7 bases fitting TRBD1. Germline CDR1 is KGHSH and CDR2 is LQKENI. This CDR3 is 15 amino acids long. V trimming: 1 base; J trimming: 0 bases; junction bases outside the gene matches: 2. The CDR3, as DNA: TGTGCCAGCTCACCACGAGACAGGGCTAACTATGGCTACACCTTC. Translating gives CASSPRDRANYGYTF.